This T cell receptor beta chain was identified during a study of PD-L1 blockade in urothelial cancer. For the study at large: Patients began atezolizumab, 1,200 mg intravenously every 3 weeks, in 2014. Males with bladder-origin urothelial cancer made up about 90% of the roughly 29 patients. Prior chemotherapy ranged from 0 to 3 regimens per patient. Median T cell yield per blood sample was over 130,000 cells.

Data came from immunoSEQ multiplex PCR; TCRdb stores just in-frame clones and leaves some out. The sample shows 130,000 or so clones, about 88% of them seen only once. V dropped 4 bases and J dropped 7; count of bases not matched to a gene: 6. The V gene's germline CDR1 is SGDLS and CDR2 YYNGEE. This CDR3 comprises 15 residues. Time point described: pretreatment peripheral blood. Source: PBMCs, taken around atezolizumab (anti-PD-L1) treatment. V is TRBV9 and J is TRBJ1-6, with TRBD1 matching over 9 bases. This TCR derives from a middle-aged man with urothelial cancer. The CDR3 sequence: CASSQTGTGNSPLHF. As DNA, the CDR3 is TGTGCCAGCAGCCAAACCGGGACAGGGAATTCACCCCTCCACTTT.